This T cell receptor beta chain came from a study of beta chain features in type 1 diabetes. General study points: Researchers report that Type 1 diabetes patients had moderately but significantly shorter TCRB CDR3s across all four CD4+ subsets.

Donors contributed one heparinised blood draw apiece, averaging approximately 0.12 L. Each of the CD4+ naive, central memory, regulatory and stem cell-like memory populations was sorted via CD45RO/CCR7/CD25/CD127/CD95/CD27. The length of the CDR3 is 17 residues. V was clipped by 4 bases and J by 6 bases, with 21 bases between them. Germline V lookup: CDR1 MRHNA, CDR2 SNTAGT. Every bit of the isolated RNA underwent reverse transcription, so sequencing read expressed TCRB transcripts. The assay was immunoSEQ multiplex PCR, and TCRdb's table has in-frame clones only and misses some. Counted here are hundreds of thousands of clones, over 11% occurring once; the ten biggest clones make up roughly 0.04%. This clone turned up a few times. Antigen unknown.

The rearrangement uses TRBV6-4 and TRBJ2-2; possible D gene TRBD2, 5 bases. This receptor was taken from a man between 18 and 29 years old with type 1 diabetes. Sequencing was carried out using naive CD4+ T cells from blood. In DNA, the CDR3 is TGTGCCAGCAGTGCCGGCAGGCCTTCGGGAATCGCCGGGGAGCTGTTTTTT. Translation gives CASSAGRPSGIAGELFF.